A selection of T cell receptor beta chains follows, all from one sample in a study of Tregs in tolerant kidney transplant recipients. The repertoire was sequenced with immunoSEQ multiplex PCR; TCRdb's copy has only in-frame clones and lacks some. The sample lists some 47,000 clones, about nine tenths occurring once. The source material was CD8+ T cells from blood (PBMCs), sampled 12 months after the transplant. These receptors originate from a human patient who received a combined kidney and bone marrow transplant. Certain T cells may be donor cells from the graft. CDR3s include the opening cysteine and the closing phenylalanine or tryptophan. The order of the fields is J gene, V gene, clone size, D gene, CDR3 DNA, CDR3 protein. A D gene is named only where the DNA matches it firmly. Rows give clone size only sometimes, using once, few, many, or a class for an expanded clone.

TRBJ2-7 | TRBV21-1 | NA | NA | TGTGCCAGCAGCAAAGAGAACAGGGTGCCGCACGAGCAGTACTTC | CASSKENRVPHEQYF
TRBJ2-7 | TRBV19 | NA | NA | TGTGCCAGTAGTATCGTGATGCAGGGTATTTGGGAGCAGTACTTC | CASSIVMQGIWEQYF
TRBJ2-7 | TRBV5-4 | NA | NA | TGTGCCAGCAGCTTGGAGGGGTCGGCAGGGTCCTACGAGCAGTACTTC | CASSLEGSAGSYEQYF
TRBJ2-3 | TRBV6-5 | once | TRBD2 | TGTGCCAGCACCGGACTAGCCAGCACAGATACGCAGTATTTT | CASTGLASTDTQYF
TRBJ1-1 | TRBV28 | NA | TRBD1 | TGTGCCAGCAGTTTATGGACAGGGAAATGGAACACTGAAGCTTTCTTT | CASSLWTGKWNTEAFF
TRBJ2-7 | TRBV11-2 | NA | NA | TGTGCCAGCACCAAAACGGGGTCAGGGGAGTACTTC | CASTKTGSGEYF
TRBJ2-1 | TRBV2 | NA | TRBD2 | TGTGCCAGCAGTTTCGTGGGAGGGCCCTACAATGAGCAGTTCTTC | CASSFVGGPYNEQFF
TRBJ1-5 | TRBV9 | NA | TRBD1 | TGTGCCAGCAGCGATGGGACAGGGGCCGGCAATCAGCCCCAGCATTTT | CASSDGTGAGNQPQHF
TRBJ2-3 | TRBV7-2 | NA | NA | TGTGCCAGCGGGCGAGAGCTCCCAGATACGCAGTATTTT | CASGRELPDTQYF
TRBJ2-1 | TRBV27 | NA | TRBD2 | TGTGCCAGCAGCCTAGCGGGAGTCTACAATGAGCAGTTCTTC | CASSLAGVYNEQFF
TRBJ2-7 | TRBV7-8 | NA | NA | TGTGCCAGCAGCGAAGAGTACGGGACACCCTACGAGCAGTACTTC | CASSEEYGTPYEQYF
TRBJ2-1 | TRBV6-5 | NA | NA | TGTGCCAGCAGCAGCCGGGACTGGGGGTACAATGAGCAGTTCTTC | CASSSRDWGYNEQFF
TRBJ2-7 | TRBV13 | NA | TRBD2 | TGTGCCAGCAGCTCGGCTAGCGGGAAGAGCTCCTACGAGCAGTACTTC | CASSSASGKSSYEQYF
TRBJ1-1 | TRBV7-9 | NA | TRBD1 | TGTGCCAGCAGCCCCCAGGGGGTGTTCACTGAAGCTTTCTTT | CASSPQGVFTEAFF
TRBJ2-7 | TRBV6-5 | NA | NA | TGTGCCAGCAGTAAATTTGTCGGGAGAGGCTACGAGCAGTACTTC | CASSKFVGRGYEQYF
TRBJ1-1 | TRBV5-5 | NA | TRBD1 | TGTGCCAGCAGCTTGGCTCTAGGGACAGTGAACACTGAAGCTTTCTTT | CASSLALGTVNTEAFF
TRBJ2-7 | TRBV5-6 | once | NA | TGTGCCAGCAGCTTGGTTCGCTCCTACGAGCAGTACTTC | CASSLVRSYEQYF
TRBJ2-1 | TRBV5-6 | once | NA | TGTGCCAGCAGCTTGGGAGGGTACAATGAGCAGTTCTTC | CASSLGGYNEQFF
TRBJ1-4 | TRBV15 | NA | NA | TGTGCCACCAGCAGAAGGACGGCCGCGGGGGAACTGTTTTTT | CATSRRTAAGELFF
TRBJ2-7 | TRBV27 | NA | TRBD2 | TGTGCCAGCAGTATTAGCGGGGGCCCTTCCTACGAGCAGTACTTC | CASSISGGPSYEQYF
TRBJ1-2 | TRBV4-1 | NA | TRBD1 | TGCGCCAGCAGCCAAGATCCAGGGACAGGGGTAGGAGGCTACACCTTC | CASSQDPGTGVGGYTF
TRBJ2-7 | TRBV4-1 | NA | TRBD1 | TGCGCCAGCAGCCAAGATTCCGGACAGGGGGGTGAGCAGTACTTC | CASSQDSGQGGEQYF
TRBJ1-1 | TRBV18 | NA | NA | TGTGCCAGCTCAACAAGACTGGGGGGAGCTTTCTTT | CASSTRLGGAFF
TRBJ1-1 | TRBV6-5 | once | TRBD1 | TGTGCCAGCAGTCAGGGGGACACTGAAGCTTTCTTT | CASSQGDTEAFF
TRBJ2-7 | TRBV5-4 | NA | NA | TGTGCCAGCAGCTTGGGTCTAACCTACGAGCAGTACTTC | CASSLGLTYEQYF
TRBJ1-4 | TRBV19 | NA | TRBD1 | TGTGCCAGTAGTATCGACAGGGATACTGGCGTGATGCACGAAAAACTGTTTTTT | CASSIDRDTGVMHEKLFF
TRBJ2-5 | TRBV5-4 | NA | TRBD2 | TGTGCCAGCAGATCCGGGACTAGCGGTACACGGCAAGAGACCCAGTACTTC | CASRSGTSGTRQETQYF
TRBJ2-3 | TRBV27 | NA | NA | TGTGCCAGCAGCCCTAGGGGGGGTACGCAGTATTTT | CASSPRGGTQYF
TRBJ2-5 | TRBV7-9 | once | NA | TGTGCCAGCAGCTTAGCTCTACAAGAGACCCAGTACTTC | CASSLALQETQYF
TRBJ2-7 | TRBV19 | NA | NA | TGTGCCAGTAGTATCGGTCAGGGCTCCTACGAGCAGTACTTC | CASSIGQGSYEQYF
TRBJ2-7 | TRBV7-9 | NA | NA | TGTGCCAGCAGACAGACAGGCATGTACGAGCAGTACTTC | CASRQTGMYEQYF
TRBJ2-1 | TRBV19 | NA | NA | TGTGCCAGTAGTATAGCGACCAGGGGTGGCAATGAGCAGTTCTTC | CASSIATRGGNEQFF
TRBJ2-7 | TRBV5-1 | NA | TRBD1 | TGCGCCAGCAGAATTATCGGGGGTACAGGGGGTAGGTACGAGCAGTACTTC | CASRIIGGTGGRYEQYF
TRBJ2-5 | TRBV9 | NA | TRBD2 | TGTGCCAGCAGCGTAGCTAGCGGGGGGGGAGAGACCCAGTACTTC | CASSVASGGGETQYF
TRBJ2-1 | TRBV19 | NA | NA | TGTGCCAGTAGTATTGGAGGAAACTACAATGAGCAGTTCTTC | CASSIGGNYNEQFF
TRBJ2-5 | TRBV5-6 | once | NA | TGTGCCAGCAGCTTAGGGGATTTCGAGACCCAGTACTTC | CASSLGDFETQYF
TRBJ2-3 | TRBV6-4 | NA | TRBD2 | TGTGCCAGCAGAGCCTCTAGCGGGGACACAGATACGCAGTATTTT | CASRASSGDTDTQYF
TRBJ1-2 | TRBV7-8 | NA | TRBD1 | TGTGCCAGCAGCCCCGGGACAGGGTATGGCTACACCTTC | CASSPGTGYGYTF
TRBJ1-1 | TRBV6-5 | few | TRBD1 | TGTGCCAGCAGCGAAGGACAGGAATTCACTGAAGCTTTCTTT | CASSEGQEFTEAFF
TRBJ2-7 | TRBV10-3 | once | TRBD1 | TGTGCCATCAGTGAGACAGGGGGTTCCTACGAGCAGTACTTC | CAISETGGSYEQYF
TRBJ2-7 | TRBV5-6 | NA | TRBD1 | TGTGCCAGCAGCCCGGATAGACAGGGGTTCTTCTACGAGCAGTACTTC | CASSPDRQGFFYEQYF
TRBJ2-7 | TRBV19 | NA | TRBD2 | TGTGCCAGTAGTATCACCCTCTCTAGCGGGAGCAACTACGAGCAGTACTTC | CASSITLSSGSNYEQYF
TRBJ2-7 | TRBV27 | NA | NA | TGTGCCAGCAGTTTGGGCACAGCCTACGAGCAGTACTTC | CASSLGTAYEQYF
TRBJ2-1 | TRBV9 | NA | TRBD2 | TGTGCCAGCAAGGCTAGCGGCTACAATGAGCAGTTCTTC | CASKASGYNEQFF
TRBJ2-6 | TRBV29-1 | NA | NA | TGCAGCGTTCCCTGGGAGAACGTCCTGACTTTC | CSVPWENVLTF
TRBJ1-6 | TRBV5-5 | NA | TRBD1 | TGTGCCAGCAGCTTGGTGGACAGGGGACCTGGCTCCTATAATTCACCCCTCCACTTT | CASSLVDRGPGSYNSPLHF
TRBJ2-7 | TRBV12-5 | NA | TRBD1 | TGTGCTAGTGGTTTGGGTCGGGGACAGGGGGACCCCTACGAGCAGTACTTC | CASGLGRGQGDPYEQYF
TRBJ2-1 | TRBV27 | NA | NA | TGTGCCAGCAGTTTGGGGGCTAGCGGAAGAGGGGATGAGCAGTTCTTC | CASSLGASGRGDEQFF
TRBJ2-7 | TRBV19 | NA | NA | TGTGCCAGTAGTACCTCAAGAGCGGCGTACTACGAGCAGTACTTC | CASSTSRAAYYEQYF
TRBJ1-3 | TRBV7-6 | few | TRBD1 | TGTGCCAGCAGCTCCCGGGACAGGGTTAGTGGAAACACCATATATTTT | CASSSRDRVSGNTIYF
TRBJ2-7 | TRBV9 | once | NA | TGTGCCAGCAGCGCCGCAGGGGTTCCCTACGAGCAGTACTTC | CASSAAGVPYEQYF
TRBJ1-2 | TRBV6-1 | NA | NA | TGTGCCAGCCCGGACAGAGATTATGGCTACACCTTC | CASPDRDYGYTF